This TCR beta chain was sequenced in a study of shared clonotypes between healthy human individuals. Profiled with immunoSEQ multiplex PCR; TCRdb holds only in-frame clones, not every one. The table lists 1,100,000 or so clones, 78% of them singletons, with around 0.47% in the top ten. General study points: Generation probabilities of non-shared clonotypes were lower (relative to those shared by all four donors).

All donors were healthy HIV-negative adults lacking recent acute infections or vaccinations. A CD45RA-negative memory subset and a CD45RA+ naive subset were separated from the CD4+ cells. About this clone: The antigen is unknown.

This receptor was identified in a man aged 18-30 years in good health. Some clones in this sample may be carry-over from other donors' samples. Sample: memory CD4+ T cells from PBMCs. As for subset: CD45RA-negative fraction.

The CDR3 reads CASSPRTSPDEQFF. DNA for the CDR3: TGTGCCAGCAGCCCTAGGACTAGCCCCGATGAGCAGTTCTTC. V gene TRBV11-2 combines with J gene TRBJ2-1; TRBD2 matches at 8 bases. Germline CDR1 and CDR2: SGHAT and FQNNGV. The CDR3 extends over 14 amino acids. Trimming at V came to 5 bases and at J to 8 bases, leaving 8 bases not matched to a gene.